This T cell receptor (beta chain) was recorded in a study of blood T cell repertoires in COVID-19. This CDR3 is 15 amino acids long. Looked up from germline, CDR1 is SEHNR and CDR2 is FQNEAQ (reference sequence). With 5 bases removed from V and 3 bases from J, the gap between germline ends came to 16 bases. Measured with immunoSEQ multiplex PCR; TCRdb has only the in-frame clones, and not every one. The table lists about 110,000 clones, around 66% of them singletons. The TCR comes from an elderly man with acute or convalescent COVID-19. The chain carries TRBV7-9 and TRBJ2-5, with D possibly matching TRBD1 (5 bases). What was sequenced was peripheral blood. This CDR3 is CASSPIFGAEETQYF. The CDR3 region has the DNA TGTGCCAGCAGCCCGATTTTTGGGGCGGAAGAGACCCAGTACTTC.